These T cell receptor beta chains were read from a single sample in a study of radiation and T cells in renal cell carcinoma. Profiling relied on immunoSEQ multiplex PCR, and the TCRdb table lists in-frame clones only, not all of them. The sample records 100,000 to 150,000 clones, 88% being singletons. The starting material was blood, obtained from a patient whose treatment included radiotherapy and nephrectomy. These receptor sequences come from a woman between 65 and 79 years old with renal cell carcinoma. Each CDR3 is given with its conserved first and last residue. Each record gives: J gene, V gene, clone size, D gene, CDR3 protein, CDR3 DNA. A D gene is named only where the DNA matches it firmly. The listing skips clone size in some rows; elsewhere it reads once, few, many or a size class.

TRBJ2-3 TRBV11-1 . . CASSSDRVHGNF TGTGCCAGCAGCTCAGATAGGGTCCACGGGAATTTT
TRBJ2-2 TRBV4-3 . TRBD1 CASSQGPRTGGSGELFF TGCGCCAGCAGCCAAGGCCCTAGGACAGGGGGCTCCGGGGAGCTGTTTTTT
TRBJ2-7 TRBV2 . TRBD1 CASSTSTGGIYEQYF TGTGCCAGCAGCACCTCGACAGGGGGCATCTACGAGCAGTACTTC
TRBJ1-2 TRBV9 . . CASSGWDGYTF TGTGCCAGCAGCGGGTGGGATGGCTACACCTTC
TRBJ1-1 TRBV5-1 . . CASSAGGGNTEAFF TGCGCCAGCAGCGCAGGAGGGGGGAACACTGAAGCTTTCTTT
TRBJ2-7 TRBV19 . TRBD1 CASSDRGREQYF TGTGCCAGTAGCGACAGGGGTCGCGAGCAGTACTTC
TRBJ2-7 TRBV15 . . CATSRYRSTARYEQYF TGTGCCACCAGCAGATATCGATCGACAGCGCGCTACGAGCAGTACTTC
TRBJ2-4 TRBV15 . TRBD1 CATSRPTGGNIQYF TGTGCCACCAGCAGGCCGACAGGGGGAAACATTCAGTACTTC
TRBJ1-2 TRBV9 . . CASSSQGYGYTF TGTGCCAGCAGCAGCCAGGGTTATGGCTACACCTTC
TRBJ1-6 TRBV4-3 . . CASSQDRREWRNSPLHF TGCGCCAGCAGCCAAGATCGGAGGGAGTGGCGGAATTCACCCCTCCACTTT
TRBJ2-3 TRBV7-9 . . CASSPKGPDTQYF TGTGCCAGCAGTCCAAAGGGCCCAGATACGCAGTATTTT
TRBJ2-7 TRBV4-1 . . CASSQVPVSYEQYF TGCGCCAGCAGCCAAGTCCCGGTTTCCTACGAGCAGTACTTC
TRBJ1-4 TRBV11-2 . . CASTKSRVNEKLFF TGTGCCAGCACCAAAAGCAGGGTCAATGAAAAACTGTTTTTT
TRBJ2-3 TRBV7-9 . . CASSLEGGLTTDTQYF TGTGCCAGCAGCTTAGAGGGCGGGCTCACAACAGATACGCAGTATTTT
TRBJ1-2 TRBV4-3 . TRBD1 CASSQGPGQGFRYTF TGCGCCAGCAGCCAGGGTCCGGGACAGGGTTTTCGCTACACCTTC
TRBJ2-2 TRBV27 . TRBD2 CASSLPETSGGLNTGELFF TGTGCCAGCAGTTTACCCGAAACTAGCGGGGGGTTGAACACCGGGGAGCTGTTTTTT
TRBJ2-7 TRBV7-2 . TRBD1 CASSLDIGTGGLEQYF TGTGCCAGCAGCTTAGATATAGGGACAGGGGGACTCGAGCAGTACTTC
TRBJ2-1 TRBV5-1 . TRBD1 CASSLVDRGLLSYNEQFF TGCGCCAGCAGCCTCGTCGACAGGGGTCTTTTGTCCTACAATGAGCAGTTCTTC
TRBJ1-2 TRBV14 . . CASSQSGGDGYTF TGTGCCAGCAGCCAATCAGGCGGGGATGGCTACACCTTC
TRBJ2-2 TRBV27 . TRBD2 CASRGLAGGGTGELFF TGTGCCAGCAGGGGACTAGCGGGGGGAGGCACCGGGGAGCTGTTTTTT
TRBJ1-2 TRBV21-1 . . CASSPLRDRRTNYGYTF TGTGCCAGTTCTCCCCTCCGGGACCGAAGAACAAACTATGGCTACACCTTC
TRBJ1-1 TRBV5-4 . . CASSPVGMNTEAFF TGTGCCAGCAGCCCGGTGGGGATGAACACTGAAGCTTTCTTT
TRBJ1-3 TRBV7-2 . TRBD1 CASSLAPSVDRRFLASGNTIYF TGTGCCAGCAGCTTAGCGCCTTCGGTGGACAGGCGCTTCCTGGCCTCTGGAAACACCATATATTTT
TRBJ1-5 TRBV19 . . CASSPRRVGAGSNQPQHF TGTGCCAGTAGTCCCCGGAGGGTTGGGGCGGGGAGCAATCAGCCCCAGCATTTT
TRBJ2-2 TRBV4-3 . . CASSQEYRVVGELFF TGCGCCAGCAGCCAAGAGTACAGGGTGGTCGGGGAGCTGTTTTTT
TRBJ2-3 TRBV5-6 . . CASSLGRLTSTDTQYF TGTGCCAGCAGCTTGGGTCGGCTAACAAGCACAGATACGCAGTATTTT
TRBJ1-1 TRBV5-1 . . CASSLKRVNTEAFF TGCGCCAGCAGCTTGAAGAGAGTGAACACTGAAGCTTTCTTT
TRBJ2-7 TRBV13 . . CASSDSGGFPYEQYF TGTGCCAGCAGCGATAGCGGCGGGTTTCCTTACGAGCAGTACTTC
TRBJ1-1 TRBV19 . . CASSARSGDTEAFF TGTGCCAGTAGTGCCCGATCAGGGGACACTGAAGCTTTCTTT
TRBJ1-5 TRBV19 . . CASSIGQGKTLSNQPQHF TGTGCCAGTAGTATCGGTCAGGGTAAAACTTTGAGCAATCAGCCCCAGCATTTT
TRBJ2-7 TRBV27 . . CASSLRSQTYEQYF TGTGCCAGCAGTTTAAGGTCCCAGACCTACGAGCAGTACTTC
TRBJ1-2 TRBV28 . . CASSPPGGEHYGYTF TGTGCCAGCAGTCCTCCCGGCGGAGAGCACTATGGCTACACCTTC
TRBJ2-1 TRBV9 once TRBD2 CASSPGLAGGEQFF TGTGCCAGCAGCCCAGGACTAGCGGGGGGTGAGCAGTTCTTC
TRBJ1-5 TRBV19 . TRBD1 CASSFGQGSGNQPQHF TGTGCCAGTAGTTTCGGACAGGGGAGCGGCAATCAGCCCCAGCATTTT
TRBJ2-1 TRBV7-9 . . CASNEGGEYNEQFF TGTGCCAGCAACGAAGGGGGGGAGTACAATGAGCAGTTCTTC